The entry below describes one T cell receptor (beta chain). As yet, its antigen is unknown. The sample belongs to a study of beta chain features in type 1 diabetes. Findings and limits, study-wide: PCR might favor shorter templates, but any such skew would affect patients and controls equally. At VDJ recombination sites, type 1 diabetes patients had fewer insertions and more deleted nucleotides.

Blood was drawn once from each donor into heparinised tubes. The draws averaged roughly 120 mL. Trimming cost V 1 base and J 8 bases, with 9 bases left between them. The CDR3 sequence is 13 residues long. CDR1 SGHTA and CDR2 FQGTGA come from the germline V gene. Investigators reverse transcribed all isolated RNA, so they sequenced expressed TCRB transcripts. TCRdb's table, derived via immunoSEQ multiplex PCR, lists solely in-frame clones and lacks some. The repertoire includes under 150,000 clones, around 50% of them detected once, and roughly 0.42% sits in the top ten. V and J are TRBV7-3 and TRBJ2-1; TRBD2 might be the D (5 bases). This TCR derives from a man aged 18 to 29 in good health. The specimen was Tregs from blood. CDR3 sequence: CASSLIRGHEQFF. The CDR3 DNA follows: TGTGCCAGCAGCTTAATTCGGGGTCATGAGCAGTTCTTC.